This record concerns one TCR beta chain sequence. What it recognizes is unknown. Profiling relied on immunoSEQ multiplex PCR, and the TCRdb table lists in-frame clones only, not all of them. This sample carries about 190,000 clones, around 91% of them seen once, and the ten largest clones take 6.5% to 8.5%. This record comes from a study of T cell responses to AZD1222 COVID-19 vaccine. V was trimmed by 0 bases and J by 7 bases, leaving 15 bases between them. This CDR3 has 15 amino acids. The germline CDR1 and CDR2 sequences are LNHNV and YYDKDF (reference sequence). The study, taken as a whole, reports: Repertoire sampling occurred only after the peak T cell response. Nearly half of spike-specific TCRs reportedly target unmutated variant regions. At baseline, just six AZD1222 recipients tested seropositive. Donors in the cohort were predominantly white British and more often female, and clonal diversity was possibly underestimated.

This specimen consisted of peripheral blood, obtained on day 0 of AZD1222 vaccination. This sequence originates from an adult in good health. The gene calls are TRBV15 and TRBJ1-1, with TRBD1 as a possible D gene (5 bases). Here the CDR3 DNA reads TGTGCCACCAGCAGAGATCGGGAAGTGGGGGTTGAAGCTTTCTTT. Amino acids: CATSRDREVGVEAFF.